This T cell receptor beta chain was identified in a study of CD8 T cells in ankylosing spondylitis. Regarding the study as a whole: Within matched ankylosing spondylitis synovial fluid, disease-linked clones were reportedly significantly enriched. Ankylosing spondylitis blood appeared to carry a characteristic TCR beta motif of roughly 8 highly homologous variants. A subset of motif variants has previously been described in the synovial fluid and blood of reactive arthritis.

This clonotype was counted at least ten times. Its antigen remains unidentified. As the method for making TCR beta libraries, quantitative 5'-RACE with molecular barcodes was used. TCRdb reanalysed the 5' RACE reads using MiXCR and keeps one entry per CDR3 protein. The data contain roughly 490,000 distinct CDR3 sequences, about 5% of them singletons. The V and J ends lost 2 bases and 2 bases, in that order; junction bases with no gene match: 8. Per the germline V gene, CDR1 is MNHEY and CDR2 is SVGAGI. The CDR3 contains 17 residues. The receptor's source is a male donor with ankylosing spondylitis. The source material was blood, either unsorted or a sorted T cell fraction (not recorded which). The rearrangement links TRBV6-5 to TRBJ2-1; 8 bases align to TRBD2. The CDR3 DNA is TGTGCCAGCAGTTACACGGCGACTAGCGTCCCCTACAATGAGCAGTTCTTC. The encoded protein is CASSYTATSVPYNEQFF.